The sequence of this T cell receptor (beta chain) was determined in a study of graft-versus-host responses after intestinal transplantation. CDR1 LNHDA and CDR2 SQIVND come from the germline V gene (reference sequence). V lost 3 bases and J 4 bases, leaving 10 bases between the germline ends. This CDR3 contains 15 residues. The assay was immunoSEQ multiplex PCR, and TCRdb's table has in-frame clones only and misses some. The sample has about 7,200 clones, 20% to 25% seen once. The TCR originated in a human patient who was an organ donor for intestinal transplantation. V usage is TRBV19 and J usage is TRBJ1-6; no definite D call. Here the sequenced sample was alloreactive CD4+ T cells from a mixed lymphocyte reaction culture, taken before transplantation. The subset here: CFSE-low proliferating T cells sorted from approximately six-day pre-transplant mixed lymphocyte reaction (GvH or HvG direction). The CDR3 DNA reads as TGTGCCAGTAGTATTATACGGGCTTATAATTCACCCCTCCACTTT. Its translation: CASSIIRAYNSPLHF.